This T cell receptor beta chain was profiled in a study of T cell responses to AZD1222 COVID-19 vaccine. Turning to the study itself: Second-dose intervals of approximately 4 or approximately 12 weeks were pooled. Notes on the study in general: Variant regions that are unmutated are reportedly the target of nearly half of spike-specific TCRs.

Generated by immunoSEQ multiplex PCR, the TCRdb table keeps only in-frame clones and is missing some. The repertoire includes some 140,000 clones, about 92% of them detected once, and 2.5% to 3.5% sits in the top ten. With regard to this clone: Its antigen is not known.

The CDR3 has 13 amino acids. The V and J ends lost 6 bases and 2 bases respectively, with 11 bases between them. Per the germline V gene, CDR1 is SGHRS and CDR2 is YFSETQ. The sequencing here drew on peripheral blood, taken on day 0 of AZD1222 vaccination. This sequence joins TRBV5-1 and TRBJ1-1; D possibly corresponds to TRBD1 (5 bases). The source of this sequence is an adult in good health. The DNA for the CDR3 is TGCGCCAGCAAGGGTGGGGGAAACACTGAAGCTTTCTTT. Protein: CASKGGGNTEAFF. The full variable domain, completed using reference TRBV5-1 and TRBJ1-1, is KAGVTQTPRYLIKTRGQQVTLSCSPISGHRSVSWYQQTPGQGLQFLFEYFSETQRNKGNFPGRFSGRQFSNSRSEMNVSTLELGDSALYLCASKGGGNTEAFFGQGTRLTVV.